This record concerns one TCR beta chain sequence. The source of the sample is a study of T-cell memory formation after mild COVID-19. V was cut by 1 base and J by 12 bases, with 13 bases left in between. Germline values: CDR1 LGHDT, CDR2 YNNKEL (reference sequence). The CDR3 spans 12 residues. TCRdb reanalysed the 5' RACE reads using MiXCR and keeps one entry per CDR3 protein. The sample contains almost 350,000 distinct CDR3 sequences, around a fifth of which appear only once. The chain carries TRBV3-1 and TRBJ2-7; D is uncertain. The sample comprised PBMCs or a T cell subset sorted from them (not recorded which). This TCR came from a man between 18 and 35 years old who had mild COVID-19 (a few samples of this study predate the infection). Cell type and time point are not known. CDR3 DNA: TGTGCCAGCAGCCAAGGGTGGCAGGCAGCGTACTTC. Protein sequence: CASSQGWQAAYF.